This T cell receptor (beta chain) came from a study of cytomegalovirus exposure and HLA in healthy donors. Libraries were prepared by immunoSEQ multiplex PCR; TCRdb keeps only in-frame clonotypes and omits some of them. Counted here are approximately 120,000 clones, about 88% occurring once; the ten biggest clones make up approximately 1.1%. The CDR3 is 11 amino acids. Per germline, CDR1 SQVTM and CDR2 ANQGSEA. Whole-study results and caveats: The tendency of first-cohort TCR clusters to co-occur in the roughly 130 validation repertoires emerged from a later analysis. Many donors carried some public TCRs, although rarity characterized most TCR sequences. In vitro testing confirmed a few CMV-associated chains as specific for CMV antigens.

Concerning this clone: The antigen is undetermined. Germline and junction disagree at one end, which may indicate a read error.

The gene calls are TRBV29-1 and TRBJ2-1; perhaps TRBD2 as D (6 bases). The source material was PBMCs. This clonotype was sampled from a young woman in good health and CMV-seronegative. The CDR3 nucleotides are TGCAGCGTTGAGCTAGTGGCTAGCGAGGTCTTC. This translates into CSVELVASEVF.